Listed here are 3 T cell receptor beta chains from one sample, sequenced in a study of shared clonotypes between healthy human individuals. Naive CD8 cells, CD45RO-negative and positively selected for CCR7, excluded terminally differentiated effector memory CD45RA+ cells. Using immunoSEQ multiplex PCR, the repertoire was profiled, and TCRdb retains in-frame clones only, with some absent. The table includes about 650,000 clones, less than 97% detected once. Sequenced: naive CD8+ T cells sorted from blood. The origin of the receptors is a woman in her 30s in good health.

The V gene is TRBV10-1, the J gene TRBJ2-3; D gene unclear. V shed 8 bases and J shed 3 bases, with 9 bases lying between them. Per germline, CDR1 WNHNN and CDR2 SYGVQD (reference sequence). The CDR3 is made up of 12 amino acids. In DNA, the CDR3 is TGCGCCAGCTCTTTGGGTACAGATACGCAGTATTTT. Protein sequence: CASSLGTDTQYF.

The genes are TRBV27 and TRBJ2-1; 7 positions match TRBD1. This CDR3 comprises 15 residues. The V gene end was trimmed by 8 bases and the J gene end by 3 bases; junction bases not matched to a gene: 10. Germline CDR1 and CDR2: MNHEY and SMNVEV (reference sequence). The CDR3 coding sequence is TGTGCCAGCGGCAATCCGGGACAGCTCTACAATGAGCAGTTCTTC. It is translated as CASGNPGQLYNEQFF.

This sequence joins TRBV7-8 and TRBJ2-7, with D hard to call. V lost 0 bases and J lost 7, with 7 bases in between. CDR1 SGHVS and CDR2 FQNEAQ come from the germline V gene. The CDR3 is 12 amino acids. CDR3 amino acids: CASSLAGWEQYF. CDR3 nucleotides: TGTGCCAGCAGCTTAGCGGGGTGGGAGCAGTACTTC.